The 15 T cell receptor beta chains given below trace back to one sample, sequenced in a study of glioma-infiltrating T cells after dendritic cell vaccination. Time point in this sample: after dendritic cell vaccination, including at tumor progression/relapse. Assay: immunoSEQ multiplex PCR; the TCRdb copy retains only in-frame clones and omits some. This sample has 65,000 or so clones, with 86% found just once. Here the sequenced sample was blood, taken after dendritic cell vaccination. The receptors stem from a human donor with glioblastoma.

The chain links TRBV7-2 to TRBJ2-7, with 9 bases identical to TRBD1. CDR3 size: 16 residues. Unmatched junction bases numbered 9, after V lost 6 bases and J lost 0 bases. The V gene's germline CDR1 is SGHTA and CDR2 FQGNSA. Written as DNA, the CDR3 is TGTGCCAGCAGGCCCAATACAGGGGGCGGCTCCTACGAGCAGTACTTC. It encodes CASRPNTGGGSYEQYF.

The V gene is TRBV5-6, the J gene TRBJ1-2; a possible D gene is TRBD1 (6 bases). Trimming pared 4 bases from V and 0 bases from J, leaving 10 bases between. The CDR3 sequence is 14 residues long. Germline V lookup: CDR1 SGHDT, CDR2 YYEEEE. The DNA for the CDR3 is TGTGCCAGCAGCAGGGCAGGGGCTAACTATGGCTACACCTTC. As protein: CASSRAGANYGYTF.

The rearrangement links TRBV18 to TRBJ1-1; possibly TRBD1 for D (5 bases). The CDR3 is made up of 13 amino acids. V lost 1 base, J lost 3 bases, and 6 bases lay in between. Germline CDR1 is KGHSH and CDR2 is LQKENI. CDR3 loop: CASSPQQDTEAFF. The CDR3 DNA sequence: TGTGCCAGCTCACCACAACAGGACACTGAAGCTTTCTTT.

The V and J genes are TRBV10-2 and TRBJ2-2; D is perhaps TRBD2 (5 bases). This CDR3 has 13 amino acids. V gave up 2 bases and J gave up 4 bases, with 5 bases separating them. Germline CDR1 reads WSHSY; CDR2 reads SAAADI. For the CDR3, the DNA is TGCGCCAGCAGTGAGGAGGGCACCGGGGAGCTGTTTTTT. Protein product: CASSEEGTGELFF.

A single count supports this clone. The chain combines TRBV27 with TRBJ2-5, with 9 nucleotides matching TRBD1. V was clipped by 4 bases and J by 4 bases; unmatched bases: 10. The germline gives CDR1 MNHEY, CDR2 SMNVEV (reference sequence). The CDR3 is 16 amino acids. The CDR3 loop is CASSYTGTGRGETQYF. DNA for the CDR3: TGTGCCAGCAGTTATACCGGGACAGGGAGAGGAGAGACCCAGTACTTC.

The chain is built from TRBV4-2 and TRBJ2-2; 11 bases match TRBD2. Germline V CDR1 and CDR2: LGHNA, YNFKEQ. CDR3 size: 17 residues. Trimming took 1 base from V and 3 from J; bases not matched to a gene: 4. This CDR3 is CASSQGELAGDTGELFF. CDR3 in DNA: TGTGCCAGCAGCCAAGGCGAACTAGCGGGAGACACCGGGGAGCTGTTTTTT.

As concerns this clone: The sample carries other DNA sequences with the same CDR3. The gene calls are TRBV9 and TRBJ1-6; 9 bases map to TRBD1. V dropped 4 bases and J dropped 6; count of bases not matched to a gene: 2. The CDR3 is 14 residues long. CDR1 is SGDLS and CDR2 is YYNGEE in the germline V gene. The CDR3 coding sequence is TGTGCCAGCAGCCCGACAGGGGGTAATTCACCCCTCCACTTT. Protein product: CASSPTGGNSPLHF.

DNA of the CDR3: TGTGCCAGCAGCGTAGGGACCCTAACAGGGGGGGGGACTGAAGCTTTCTTT. It translates to CASSVGTLTGGGTEAFF. The gene calls are TRBV9 and TRBJ1-1, with 8 bases aligning to TRBD1. This CDR3 is built from 17 residues. Per the germline V gene, CDR1 is SGDLS and CDR2 is YYNGEE. The ends lost 0 bases at V and 5 bases at J; junction bases unmatched: 12.

This chain links TRBV6-5 with TRBJ1-2; 7 positions match TRBD1. Germline CDR1 MNHEY, CDR2 SVGAGI. CDR3 length: 15 residues. V lost 0 bases, J lost 5 bases, and 6 bases stayed unmatched. DNA for the CDR3: TGTGCCAGCAGTTACTCTGGGGACAGAATATATGGCTACACCTTC. It translates to CASSYSGDRIYGYTF.

This sequence joins TRBV5-1 and TRBJ2-1; 11 nucleotides match TRBD2. The germline V gene has CDR1 SGHRS and CDR2 YFSETQ. The CDR3 has 17 amino acids. Trimming cost V 0 bases and J 3 bases; bases outside gene matches: 5. CDR3 residues: CASSLGSLAGGYNEQFF. CDR3 sequence (DNA): TGCGCCAGCAGCTTGGGGAGTCTAGCGGGGGGCTACAATGAGCAGTTCTTC. The variable domain in full, completed from reference TRBV5-1 and TRBJ2-1, reads KAGVTQTPRYLIKTRGQQVTLSCSPISGHRSVSWYQQTPGQGLQFLFEYFSETQRNKGNFPGRFSGRQFSNSRSEMNVSTLELGDSALYLCASSLGSLAGGYNEQFFGPGTRLTVL.

This chain links TRBV11-2 with TRBJ1-1, with 9 nucleotides matching TRBD1. The CDR3 spans 16 residues. The ends lost 3 bases at V and 1 base at J; junction bases unmatched: 6. CDR1 SGHAT and CDR2 FQNNGV come from the germline V gene. The CDR3 DNA sequence: TGTGCCAGCAGCTTCCGTGACAGGGGGTGGAACACTGAAGCTTTCTTT. This translates into CASSFRDRGWNTEAFF.

This clone has more than one count but fewer than ten. The chain has TRBV5-8 and TRBJ1-2, with TRBD1 identical over 7 bases. Germline assignment: CDR1 SGHTS and CDR2 YDEGEE. The CDR3 consists of 14 residues. The J segment lost 7 bases and the V segment lost 0 bases, leaving 6 bases of the junction unmatched. The CDR3 reads CASSLAYRDSGYTF. The CDR3 DNA is TGTGCCAGCAGCTTGGCTTACAGGGACAGTGGCTACACCTTC.

Note on this clone: Other DNA sequences in the same sample also yield this CDR3. The chain joins TRBV30 to TRBJ1-6; D gene unclear. The CDR3 loop spans 14 amino acids. Germline CDR1 GTSNPN, CDR2 SVGIG (reference sequence). V was cut by 3 bases and J by 5 bases, with 11 bases left in between. CDR3 loop: CAWRGGDHNSPLHF. As DNA, the CDR3 is TGTGCCTGGAGGGGTGGAGATCATAATTCACCCCTCCACTTT.

This chain uses TRBV6-1 with TRBJ1-1; a possible D gene is TRBD1 (5 bases). Germline V gene data show CDR1 as MNHNS and CDR2 as SASEGT. Trimming removed 5 bases from V and 0 bases from J, with 10 bases in between. The CDR3 has 14 amino acids. This CDR3 reads CASSRQLMNTEAFF. Here the CDR3 DNA reads TGTGCCAGCAGTAGACAGCTTATGAACACTGAAGCTTTCTTT.

This rearrangement joins TRBV7-9 to TRBJ2-5; the D is unclear. The germline CDR1 and CDR2 sequences are SEHNR and FQNEAQ (reference sequence). The V end was cut by 0 bases, the J end by 2 bases, with 7 bases between. CDR3 size: 14 residues. The CDR3 here is CASSLAQVQETQYF. CDR3 nucleotides: TGTGCCAGCAGCTTAGCCCAGGTACAAGAGACCCAGTACTTC.